These T cell receptor beta chains were read from a single sample in a study of cytomegalovirus exposure and HLA in healthy donors. Clones were sequenced by immunoSEQ multiplex PCR, and TCRdb holds only the in-frame ones, with some missing. The profile shows 100,000 to 150,000 clones, around 83% of them singletons. Sequenced input: PBMCs. These receptors were obtained from a woman younger than 35 in good health and CMV-seropositive. CDR3s include the opening cysteine and the closing phenylalanine or tryptophan. A D gene is named only where the DNA matches it firmly. Some rows have no size entry. The others give once, few or many, or a class for an expanded clone.

NA,NA,TRBJ2-2,TRBV7-3,TGTGCCAGCAGCTCCGGCGGGGAGCTGTTTTTT,CASSSGGELFF
TRBD1,NA,TRBJ1-1,TRBV6-6,TGTGCCAGCCTACAGGGGATCACTGAAGCTTTCTTT,CASLQGITEAFF
NA,NA,TRBJ2-3,TRBV9,TGTGCCAGCAGCGTAGAGGGTAGCGGCGATACGCAGTATTTT,CASSVEGSGDTQYF
TRBD2,few,TRBJ2-2,TRBV9,TGTGCCAGCAGTCTAGCGGGGGGCCGGGATACCGGGGAGCTGTTTTTT,CASSLAGGRDTGELFF
TRBD1,NA,TRBJ1-2,TRBV27,TGTGCCAGCAGTTCCAGGGGGCATGGCTACACCTTC,CASSSRGHGYTF
TRBD2,NA,TRBJ2-2,TRBV7-9,TGTGCCAGCAGCCTATTAGCGGGGCCCTGGTATAACACCGGGGAGCTGTTTTTT,CASSLLAGPWYNTGELFF
TRBD2,few,TRBJ2-5,TRBV2,TGTGCCAGCAGTCCCGGCGGGAGGGGAGAGACCCAGTACTTC,CASSPGGRGETQYF
TRBD2,NA,TRBJ2-1,TRBV27,TGTGCCAGCAGTAAGCGGGGGGCCGAAAATGAGCAGTTCTTC,CASSKRGAENEQFF
NA,NA,TRBJ2-5,TRBV6-5,TGTGCCAGTTCCATTGGCGGTAATCCCCAAGAGACCCAGTACTTC,CASSIGGNPQETQYF
NA,few,TRBJ2-2,TRBV7-3,TGTGCCAGCTGGAACCCGGGGGGCCAGGTCGGGGAGCTGTTTTTT,CASWNPGGQVGELFF
NA,NA,TRBJ2-1,TRBV7-3,TGTGCCAGCAGCTTAAGCGGGGTCTACAATGAGCGGTTCTTC,CASSLSGVYNERFF
NA,NA,TRBJ2-5,TRBV29-1,TGCAGCGTCGACGACTCGTACCAAGAGACCCAGTACTTC,CSVDDSYQETQYF
NA,NA,TRBJ1-5,TRBV7-3,TGTGCCAGCAGCTTAGGACATAGCGGTCCATATAGCAATCAGCCCCAGCATTTT,CASSLGHSGPYSNQPQHF
TRBD2,NA,TRBJ2-5,TRBV25-1,TGTGCCACTGCGCGGGGACTAGCGGGTAAAGAGACCCAGTACTTC,CATARGLAGKETQYF
NA,NA,TRBJ2-2,TRBV5-1,TGCGCCAGCAGCGCCCGACAGGTTCCCGGGGAGCTGTTTTTT,CASSARQVPGELFF
TRBD1,NA,TRBJ1-4,TRBV4-1,TGCGCCAGCAGCCAACTTACAGGGGACGAAAAACTGTTTTTT,CASSQLTGDEKLFF
NA,NA,TRBJ2-3,TRBV2,TGTGCCAGCAGTAGCATCACAGATACGCAGTATTTT,CASSSITDTQYF
NA,NA,TRBJ2-5,TRBV7-9,TGTGCCAGTACTAATACAGGGTTTGAGGTGACCCAGTACTTC,CASTNTGFEVTQYF
NA,NA,TRBJ1-4,TRBV12-5,TGTGCTAGTGGCGATACTAATGACGAAAAACTGTTTTTT,CASGDTNDEKLFF
NA,NA,TRBJ1-5,TRBV6-5,TGTGCCAGCATACTCGGGTCCAATAGCAATCAGCCCCAGCATTTT,CASILGSNSNQPQHF
TRBD1,NA,TRBJ2-3,TRBV7-7,TGTGCCAGCAGCCTGGGACAGGGACGCACAGATACGCAGTATTTT,CASSLGQGRTDTQYF
TRBD1,NA,TRBJ1-1,TRBV11-2,TGTGCCAGCAGCCTATTCCGGGACAGGGGCACTGAAGCTTTCTTT,CASSLFRDRGTEAFF
NA,few,TRBJ2-5,TRBV9,TGTGCCAGCAGCGCGGACAGCGCCCGTCAAGAGACCCAGTACTTC,CASSADSARQETQYF
NA,NA,TRBJ1-2,TRBV6-5,TGTGCCAGCGGTCAGGGATTTAACTATGGCTACACCTTC,CASGQGFNYGYTF
TRBD1,NA,TRBJ1-6,TRBV6-5,TGTGCCAGCAGTATGGGACAGACAGGATCACCCCTCCACTTT,CASSMGQTGSPLHF
NA,NA,TRBJ1-4,TRBV7-9,TGTGCCAGCAGCTTTGGCGGCACAACTAATGAAAAACTGTTTTTT,CASSFGGTTNEKLFF
TRBD1,NA,TRBJ2-3,TRBV5-1,TGCGCCAGCAGCTTGGGGACAGGGAGAGATTGGAGCACAGATACGCAGTATTTT,CASSLGTGRDWSTDTQYF
NA,NA,TRBJ2-7,TRBV4-1,TGCGCCAGCAGCCAAGGGGGGGAGACCTACGAGCAGTACTTC,CASSQGGETYEQYF
NA,NA,TRBJ2-2,TRBV29-1,TGCAGCGTTGAAGAGGCGGTTGGTCTAATGTTTTTT,CSVEEAVGLMFF
NA,NA,TRBJ1-4,TRBV20-1,TGCAGTGCGAGGGAAGAAAAACTGTTTTTT,CSAREEKLFF
NA,NA,TRBJ2-1,TRBV6-5,TGTGCCAGCAGCAGGGGCAATGAGCAGTTCTTC,CASSRGNEQFF
NA,NA,TRBJ2-7,TRBV5-1,TGCGCCAGCAGCTTGGAGGGTGGAGGCTACGAGCAGTACTTC,CASSLEGGGYEQYF
NA,NA,TRBJ2-1,TRBV7-3,TGTGCCAGCAGCTTAGGGCCCCTTCAGCCCTACAATGAGCAGTTCTTC,CASSLGPLQPYNEQFF
NA,NA,TRBJ2-2,TRBV5-1,TGCGCCAGCATGGCCGACGCCCCAGGGAACACCGGGGAGCTGTTTTTT,CASMADAPGNTGELFF